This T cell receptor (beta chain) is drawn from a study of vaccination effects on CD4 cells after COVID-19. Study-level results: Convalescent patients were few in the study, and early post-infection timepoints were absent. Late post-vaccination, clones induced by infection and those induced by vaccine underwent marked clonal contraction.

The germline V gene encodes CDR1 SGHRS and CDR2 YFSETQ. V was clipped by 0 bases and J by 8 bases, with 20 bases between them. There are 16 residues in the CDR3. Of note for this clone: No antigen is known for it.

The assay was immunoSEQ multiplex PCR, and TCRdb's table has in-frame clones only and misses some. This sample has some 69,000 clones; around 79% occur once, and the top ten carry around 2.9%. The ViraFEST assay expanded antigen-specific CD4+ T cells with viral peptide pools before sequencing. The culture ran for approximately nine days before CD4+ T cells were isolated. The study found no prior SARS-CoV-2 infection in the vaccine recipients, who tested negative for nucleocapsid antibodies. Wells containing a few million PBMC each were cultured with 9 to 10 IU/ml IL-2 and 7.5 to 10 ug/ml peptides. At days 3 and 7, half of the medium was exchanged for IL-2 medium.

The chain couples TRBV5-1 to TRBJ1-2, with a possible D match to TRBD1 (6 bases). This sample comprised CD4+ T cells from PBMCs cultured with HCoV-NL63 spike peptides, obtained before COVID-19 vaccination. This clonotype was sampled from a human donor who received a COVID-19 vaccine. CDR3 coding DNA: TGCGCCAGCAGCTTGGCCCTGAATCAGGGGTTAACGGGCTACACCTTC. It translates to CASSLALNQGLTGYTF.